The text below deals with one T cell receptor (beta chain). Ten or more counts support this clonotype. What antigen it recognizes has not been identified. There are no base qualities to consult, and no much larger clone falls within one base. The data are from a study of T cells in Graves' hyperthyroidism and ophthalmopathy (dated by TCRdb to about 2019). A note on the overall study: A discovery cohort of roughly 100 patients, about 43 with Graves' ophthalmopathy and fewer than 65 with stable Graves' hyperthyroidism, was used to find distinguishing TCR V-J signatures. Once sampling was done, hyperthyroidism patients were given methimazole at a starting dose of 30 mg daily, whereas ophthalmopathy patients were given high-dose intravenous methylprednisolone. The 100 discovery patients were divided at random into training and test sets in a 7:3 ratio. Prospective prediction of ophthalmopathy was tested in an independent validation cohort consisting of 18 hyperthyroidism patients and approximately 16 patients who later progressed to ophthalmopathy. In six Graves' hyperthyroidism patients, the study also compared T-cell repertoires from thyroid tissue with T-cell repertoires from blood. The paper reports TCR Vbeta CDR3 sequencing of about 140 peripheral blood samples: under 45 ophthalmopathy, fewer than 80 hyperthyroidism and 17 progressor patients. On the study overall, not on this receptor specifically: A 13 V-J signature model separated ophthalmopathy from stable hyperthyroidism, with approximately 87% sensitivity and roughly 81% specificity in cross-validation and 80%/75% in testing. No statistical method was used to set the sample size in advance, and investigators knew the group allocation. In validation, the model predicted progression to ophthalmopathy a median of around six months before onset, with roughly 70% sensitivity and about 75% specificity. Most expanded thyroid clonotypes (frequency above 0.001) were also detected in blood, suggesting blood repertoires may reflect thyroid immune responses.

Taken from cysteine to phenylalanine, the CDR3 has 15 residues. Only CDR3 DNA is held: 45 bases, read in frame from base 1. V is clipped by 5 bases and J by 0 bases, and the sequence between their germline boundaries is 11 bases long. CDR1 and CDR2, per the germline V gene, are SNHLY and FYNNEI. A patient counted as having stable Graves' hyperthyroidism if no progression to ophthalmopathy occurred over 18 months of follow-up. Hyperthyroidism patients were newly diagnosed, with disease duration under 2 months, and aged 18 to 65 years. Exclusion was applied to patients with uncontrolled infections, other autoimmune diseases, pregnancy or lactation. Diagnoses relied on clinical symptoms, serum thyroxine and TRAb, thyroid ultrasound and orbital computed tomography. Total RNA was extracted using Trizol reagent, and RNA quality was assessed on an Agilent 2100 Bioanalyzer. TCR beta CDR3 regions were amplified from RNA transcripts. The first round of RT-PCR for the TCR CDR3 was performed with the HTBI primer set and the Qiagen OneStep RT-PCR kit. Libraries were constructed in a second round of multiplex PCR, after which size selection and purification were carried out. Paired-end sequencing of the libraries was performed with 100 bp reads on an Illumina HiSeq2000. In the original analysis: SOAPnuke was used to process the raw data, throwing out any read that contained adapters or uncalled bases, had a mean Phred below 15, or lacked an exact constant-primer or identifier match. High-quality paired reads were merged with COPE v1.2.5, and unique nucleotide sequences were defined as clonotypes. Clonotypes were aligned to IMGT TRBV, TRBD and TRBJ reference segments using MiTCR v1.1. Analysis was restricted to V-J combinations with a frequency above 0.0001, which covered just over 98% of repertoires. A TCS score was defined as the ratio between F50 (clonal expansion) and ExV (chaos), using BLOSUM62-based TCRdist between CDR3 peptides within each V-J. Welch's t-statistics and random forest reduced 500 to 550 V-J features to about 12, which were used in a naive Bayes classifier (R e1071). Starting from the raw public reads, TCRdb applied fastp trimming at Q25, assembled clones with MiXCR and retained in-frame beta chains. A single entry per CDR3 protein holds the most common genes and DNA from its merged rows. TCRdb's processing, not the authors', yielded these V and J calls. A total of about 560,000 distinct CDR3 sequences appear in this sample, just over 45% of them only once. Of the sample, approximately 8.2% falls within the top ten clones.

What was sequenced was peripheral blood or thyroid tissue (not recorded which). This clonotype was obtained from a woman aged 18-35 years with Graves' hyperthyroidism. Donor details come from another sample of the same person, matched by shared clones. This receptor chain uses TRBV2 and TRBJ1-3; the D gene cannot be resolved reliably. At the DNA level, the sequence is TGTGCCAGCAGTAGAAACAGCCTCTCTGGAAACACCATATATTTT. It is translated as CASSRNSLSGNTIYF.